This record looks at one TCR beta chain sequence and its context. Its target is unknown. The data were obtained in a study of T cell responses to AZD1222 COVID-19 vaccine. General observations from the study: Just a handful of people given AZD1222 tested seropositive at baseline.

The CDR3 is made up of 14 amino acids. V lost 5 bases to trimming and J lost 8 bases, with 13 bases between them. The germline V gene encodes CDR1 SEHNR and CDR2 FQNEAQ (reference sequence). Method: immunoSEQ multiplex PCR; TCRdb's copy keeps in-frame clones and lacks some. The sample contains over 150,000 clones, around 88% of which appear only once. The origin of this receptor is an adult who received the AZD1222 COVID-19 vaccine. Sequences were derived from peripheral blood, sampled 28 days after the second AZD1222 dose. The V gene is TRBV7-9, the J gene TRBJ1-6, with D possibly matching TRBD1 (6 bases). This CDR3 is CASSQGGGDSPLHF. CDR3 in DNA: TGTGCCAGCAGCCAAGGGGGAGGGGATTCACCCCTCCACTTT.